This T cell receptor (beta chain) appears in the sequencing data of a study of shared clonotypes between healthy human individuals. TCRdb's copy holds only in-frame clones and misses some; the assay was immunoSEQ multiplex PCR. Of some 1,900,000 clones listed, approximately 94% were seen once; the top ten hold around 1%. Naive CD8 cells lacked CD45RO and underwent positive selection for CCR7, leaving out terminally differentiated effector memory CD45RA+ cells. Germline V CDR1 and CDR2: LNHDA, SQIVND (reference sequence). V lost 3 bases, J lost 9 bases, and 18 bases lay in between. The CDR3 contains 14 residues.

The TCR comes from a man younger than 30 in good health. This chain joins TRBV19 and TRBJ2-7; TRBD1 is a possible D gene (5 bases). The specimen sequenced was naive CD8+ T cells sorted from blood. CDR3 nucleotide sequence: TGTGCCAGTAGTATCCAGGGCTCGGATCTCGGGCAGTACTTC. Translation: CASSIQGSDLGQYF.